A selection of T cell receptor beta chains follows, all from one sample in a study of radiation and T cells in renal cell carcinoma. The assay was immunoSEQ multiplex PCR, and TCRdb's table has in-frame clones only and misses some. The sample has around 140,000 clones, about 87% seen once. The input for sequencing was blood, taken from a patient whose treatment included radiotherapy and nephrectomy. Source of these receptors: a woman in her seventies with renal cell carcinoma. The CDR3 runs from the conserved cysteine through the conserved F or W. D genes are given only for firm matches. Rows give clone size only sometimes, using once, few, many, or a class for an expanded clone.

abundance	v_gene	j_gene	d_gene	CDR3nt	CDR3aa
.	TRBV7-2	TRBJ1-4	TRBD1	TGTGCCTCGGGACAGGGGGCGCCTGAAAAACTGTTTTTT	CASGQGAPEKLFF
.	TRBV6-5	TRBJ2-2	TRBD2	TGTGCCAGCAGTTACACGGGGGGGCCTCGAACCGGGGAGCTGTTTTTT	CASSYTGGPRTGELFF
.	TRBV25-1	TRBJ2-2	.	TGTGCCAGCAGTGAATATGATCCGGGTAGGAACACCGGGGAGCTGTTTTTT	CASSEYDPGRNTGELFF
.	TRBV28	TRBJ2-5	.	TGTGCCAGCAGGTCTACGGGACTCACAGCCCAGTACTTC	CASRSTGLTAQYF
once	TRBV7-2	TRBJ1-1	TRBD1	TGTGCCAGCAGACTGGACAGGGTCACTGAAGCTTTCTTT	CASRLDRVTEAFF
.	TRBV30	TRBJ1-6	TRBD1	TGTGCCTGGAGTCAGGGGGCAAACTCCTATAATTCACCCCTCCACTTT	CAWSQGANSYNSPLHF
.	TRBV6-1	TRBJ2-3	TRBD2	TGTGCCAGCAGTGCAAAGACTAGCGGGGGCACAGATACGCAGTATTTT	CASSAKTSGGTDTQYF
.	TRBV27	TRBJ2-3	.	TGTGCCAGCAGTTCCCGGGGTAAGGAAAGCACAGATACGCAGTATTTT	CASSSRGKESTDTQYF
.	TRBV30	TRBJ2-1	.	TGTGCCTGGGGCCCTGGGCAGTTCTTC	CAWGPGQFF
.	TRBV19	TRBJ1-5	.	TGTGCCAGTAGTATTGAATTTAGCAATCAGCCCCAGCATTTT	CASSIEFSNQPQHF
once	TRBV6-4	TRBJ2-2	TRBD1	TGTGCCAGCAGTCGGCAGGGGGACACCGGGGAGCTGTTTTTT	CASSRQGDTGELFF
once	TRBV7-2	TRBJ1-2	.	TGTGCCAGCAGCTTAGGGACGGGGTATGGCTACACCTTC	CASSLGTGYGYTF
.	TRBV4-2	TRBJ1-5	TRBD1	TGTGCCAGCAGCCAAGCCAGCAGGACAGGGGGGAATCAGCCCCAGCATTTT	CASSQASRTGGNQPQHF
.	TRBV29-1	TRBJ1-2	.	TGCAGCGTTGGGGACAACTATGGCTACACCTTC	CSVGDNYGYTF
.	TRBV19	TRBJ1-6	.	TGTGCCAGTAGGAAAGGACGCCTGGATTATTCACCCCTCCACTTT	CASRKGRLDYSPLHF
.	TRBV6-5	TRBJ1-2	.	TGTGCCAGCAGTTACATTCTGGGGGCGGCCCCCACCTTC	CASSYILGAAPTF
.	TRBV5-6	TRBJ1-4	TRBD1	TGTGCCAGCAGCTTGACAGGGGGCGGGGAAAAACTGTTTTTT	CASSLTGGGEKLFF
.	TRBV19	TRBJ2-3	TRBD1	TGTGCCAGTAGTATTAACAGGGGCAGCACAGATACGCAGTATTTT	CASSINRGSTDTQYF
.	TRBV1	TRBJ2-7	.	TGCACCAGCAGCCAATGCCCGGGACAGGGACTCGAGCAGTACTTC	CTSSQCPGQGLEQYF
.	TRBV11-2	TRBJ2-5	.	TGTGCCAGCAGCTTGACCCAAGAGACCCAGTACTTC	CASSLTQETQYF
.	TRBV11-3	TRBJ1-5	.	TGTGCCAGCAGCTTCTCAGGACTCAATCAGCCCCAGCATTTT	CASSFSGLNQPQHF
.	TRBV7-2	TRBJ2-3	TRBD2	TGTGCCAGCAGCCTTCTAGCGGTCGCACGGAGCACAGATACGCAGTATTTT	CASSLLAVARSTDTQYF
.	TRBV28	TRBJ1-2	.	TGTGCCAGCAGTACAGGGAACGGCTACACCTTC	CASSTGNGYTF
.	TRBV10-1	TRBJ1-5	.	TGCGCCAGCAGTCCCCAGGTGGAAAATCCCAATCAGCCCCAGCATTTT	CASSPQVENPNQPQHF
.	TRBV5-6	TRBJ2-7	TRBD2	TGTGCCAGCAGGAGTAGCGGGGGGAGTCCCTACGAGCAGTACTTC	CASRSSGGSPYEQYF
.	TRBV29-1	TRBJ1-2	TRBD1	TGCAGCGCCCCCCTTAGGACAGGGACAAGTGGCTACACCTTC	CSAPLRTGTSGYTF
.	TRBV5-4	TRBJ2-1	.	TGTGCCAGCAGCTTGGACTCCACCTCCTACAATGAGCAGTTCTTC	CASSLDSTSYNEQFF
.	TRBV25-1	TRBJ1-5	.	TGTGCCAGCAGTGAACCCGGGGGCAATCAGCCCCAGCATTTT	CASSEPGGNQPQHF
.	TRBV4-3	TRBJ1-4	TRBD1	TGCGCCAGCAGCCAAGAAGACGACAGGGCTAATGAAAAACTGTTTTTT	CASSQEDDRANEKLFF